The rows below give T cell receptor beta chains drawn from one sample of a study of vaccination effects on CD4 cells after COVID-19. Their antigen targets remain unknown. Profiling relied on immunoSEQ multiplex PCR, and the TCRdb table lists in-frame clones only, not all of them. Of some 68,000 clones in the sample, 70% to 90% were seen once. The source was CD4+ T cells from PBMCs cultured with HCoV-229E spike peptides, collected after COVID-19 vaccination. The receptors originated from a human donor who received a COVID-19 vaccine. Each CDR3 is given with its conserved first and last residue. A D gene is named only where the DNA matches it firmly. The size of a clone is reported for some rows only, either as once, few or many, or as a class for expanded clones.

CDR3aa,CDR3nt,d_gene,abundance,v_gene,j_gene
CASSAGQGYNEQFF,TGTGCCAGCAGTGCCGGACAGGGGTACAATGAGCAGTTCTTC,TRBD1,.,TRBV2,TRBJ2-1
CASSPGTGQETQYF,TGTGCCAGCAGCCCCGGGACAGGGCAAGAGACCCAGTACTTC,TRBD1,.,TRBV5-4,TRBJ2-5
CASSLAKAAQETQYF,TGTGCCAGCAGCTTAGCGAAAGCGGCCCAAGAGACCCAGTACTTC,.,.,TRBV7-8,TRBJ2-5
CASSQRGRELFF,TGTGCCAGCAGTCAACGGGGCAGAGAGCTGTTTTTT,.,.,TRBV24-1,TRBJ2-2
CASSENTNEKLFF,TGTGCCAGCAGTGAAAACACTAATGAAAAACTGTTTTTT,.,.,TRBV2,TRBJ1-4
CASGPENSPLHF,TGTGCTAGTGGGCCCGAAAATTCACCCCTCCACTTT,.,few,TRBV12-5,TRBJ1-6
CASSSETDTQYF,TGTGCCAGCAGCTCAGAGACAGATACGCAGTATTTT,.,.,TRBV3-1/TRBV3-2,TRBJ2-3
CATKLGVTEAFF,TGTGCCACCAAACTTGGGGTAACTGAAGCTTTCTTT,.,.,TRBV6-5,TRBJ1-1
CAWSVRGYGYTF,TGTGCCTGGAGTGTCCGGGGCTATGGCTACACCTTC,.,.,TRBV30,TRBJ1-2
CASTQTRQATEQFF,TGCGCCAGCACCCAAACCAGACAGGCAACTGAGCAGTTCTTC,.,.,TRBV10-2,TRBJ2-1
CATSDPRGGSSHGYTF,TGTGCCACCAGTGATCCCCGGGGAGGATCCTCGCATGGCTACACCTTC,.,.,TRBV24-1,TRBJ1-2
CASSEVHTNSPLHF,TGCGCCAGCAGTGAGGTACACACTAATTCACCCCTCCACTTT,.,.,TRBV10-2,TRBJ1-6
CSVDRQGVGYGYTF,TGCAGCGTTGATCGTCAGGGGGTAGGGTATGGCTACACCTTC,TRBD1,.,TRBV29-1,TRBJ1-2
CASTYYRGQPNQPQHF,TGTGCCAGCACCTATTACAGGGGCCAGCCGAATCAGCCCCAGCATTTT,TRBD1,.,TRBV5-6,TRBJ1-5
CASTFTGELFF,TGTGCCAGCACCTTTACCGGGGAGCTGTTTTTT,.,once,TRBV12-3/TRBV12-4,TRBJ2-2
CASSLKTGWGGGMTEAFF,TGCGCCAGCAGCTTGAAGACCGGCTGGGGGGGCGGGATGACTGAAGCTTTCTTT,.,.,TRBV5-1,TRBJ1-1
CASSLGGTGQANIQYF,TGTGCCAGCAGCTTAGGGGGTACGGGACAGGCAAACATTCAGTACTTC,TRBD1,.,TRBV7-3,TRBJ2-4
CATSDIKGDTQYF,TGTGCCACGTCTGACATAAAGGGGGATACGCAGTATTTT,.,.,TRBV2,TRBJ2-3
CATSDGGQGGEKLFF,TGTGCCACCAGTGATGGAGGACAGGGAGGCGAAAAACTGTTTTTT,TRBD1,.,TRBV24-1,TRBJ1-4
CASSSGRNEQFF,TGTGCCAGCTCATCCGGGCGTAATGAGCAGTTCTTC,.,.,TRBV18,TRBJ2-1
CASNGRQDSSYNSPLHF,TGTGCCAGCAACGGTAGACAGGATAGCTCCTATAATTCACCCCTCCACTTT,.,medium-sized,TRBV2,TRBJ1-6
CASSPLATGELFF,TGTGCCAGCAGCCCACTAGCAACCGGGGAGCTGTTTTTT,.,.,TRBV3-1/TRBV3-2,TRBJ2-2
CASSLLSGNSPLHF,TGTGCCAGCAGCTTGCTTTCTGGTAATTCACCCCTCCACTTT,.,.,TRBV5-6,TRBJ1-6
CAITRTGTPGNTEAFF,TGTGCCATCACTCGGACAGGCACCCCCGGAAACACTGAAGCTTTCTTT,TRBD1,.,TRBV10-3,TRBJ1-1
CASSEASVGYTF,TGTGCCAGCAGTGAAGCGTCTGTTGGCTACACCTTC,.,.,TRBV6-1,TRBJ1-2
CASSHRISENYGYTF,TGTGCCAGCAGCCATAGAATCTCTGAAAACTATGGCTACACCTTC,.,.,TRBV7-2,TRBJ1-2
CASTPLQGLGGYTF,TGTGCCAGTACCCCATTACAGGGGCTTGGGGGCTACACCTTC,TRBD1,.,TRBV19,TRBJ1-2
CASSSAPGGYNSPLHF,TGTGCCAGCAGTTCCGCTCCAGGGGGTTATAATTCACCCCTCCACTTT,TRBD1,.,TRBV28,TRBJ1-6
CASSFSPGDTIYF,TGCGCCAGCAGCTTCTCCCCCGGGGACACCATATATTTT,.,.,TRBV5-1,TRBJ1-3
CASPDGEKLFF,TGTGCCAGCCCCGACGGTGAAAAACTGTTTTTT,.,.,TRBV6-6,TRBJ1-4
CASSSRTVNNEKLFF,TGTGCCAGCAGCTCCAGGACAGTGAATAATGAAAAACTGTTTTTT,.,.,TRBV4-2,TRBJ1-4
CASSLASDSGNTIYF,TGCGCCAGCAGCTTGGCTTCAGACTCTGGAAACACCATATATTTT,.,.,TRBV5-1,TRBJ1-3
CASGLPQGHEQFF,TGTGCTAGTGGTTTGCCACAGGGGCATGAGCAGTTCTTC,TRBD1,few,TRBV12-5,TRBJ2-1
CASSLDTASTEAFF,TGCGCCAGCAGCTTGGACACAGCAAGCACTGAAGCTTTCTTT,.,.,TRBV5-1,TRBJ1-1
CASSRVDRGRPGETQYF,TGTGCCAGCAGCCGGGTGGACAGGGGGCGCCCGGGAGAGACCCAGTACTTC,.,.,TRBV21-1,TRBJ2-5
CASSKPGQGARRTEAFF,TGTGCCAGTAGTAAACCGGGACAGGGGGCAAGAAGGACTGAAGCTTTCTTT,TRBD1,.,TRBV19,TRBJ1-1
CASSVGGTYNEQFF,TGTGCCAGCAGCGTAGGGGGGACCTACAATGAGCAGTTCTTC,.,.,TRBV9,TRBJ2-1
CAWSRGGDYGYTF,TGTGCCTGGAGCCGCGGGGGGGACTATGGCTACACCTTC,.,once,TRBV30,TRBJ1-2
CATGPGLGSPLHF,TGTGCCACCGGTCCGGGGTTAGGGTCACCCCTCCACTTT,.,few,TRBV19,TRBJ1-6
CASEGTETQYF,TGTGCCAGCGAGGGGACGGAGACCCAGTACTTC,.,.,TRBV2,TRBJ2-5
CASSLDWRGVLGDTGELFF,TGCGCCAGCAGCTTGGATTGGCGGGGGGTTCTTGGAGACACCGGGGAGCTGTTTTTT,TRBD2,.,TRBV5-1,TRBJ2-2
CASSSQSEKLFF,TGTGCCAGCAGCTCCCAATCTGAAAAACTGTTTTTT,.,.,TRBV5-8,TRBJ1-4
CASSLVGGAASKTQYF,TGCGCCAGCAGCTTGGTTGGCGGGGCCGCCAGTAAGACCCAGTACTTC,.,.,TRBV5-1,TRBJ2-5
CASMDSLLSGNTIYF,TGTGCCAGCATGGACAGCCTACTCTCTGGAAACACCATATATTTT,.,.,TRBV6-5,TRBJ1-3
CSHSENYGYTF,TGCTCTCACTCAGAAAACTATGGCTACACCTTC,.,once,TRBV10-1,TRBJ1-2
CASSPTGTISGKLFF,TGTGCCAGCAGCCCCACCGGGACAATATCAGGGAAACTGTTTTTT,.,.,TRBV6-5,TRBJ1-4
CASSQRLGGGDSTDTQYF,TGTGCCAGCAGCCAAAGGTTAGGGGGCGGGGATAGCACAGATACGCAGTATTTT,.,.,TRBV3-1/TRBV3-2,TRBJ2-3
CASSTGGYTDTQYF,TGCGCCAGCTCCACGGGGGGGTACACAGATACGCAGTATTTT,TRBD2,.,TRBV10-1,TRBJ2-3
CASSWDGNEQFF,TGCGCCAGCAGCTGGGACGGGAATGAGCAGTTCTTC,.,.,TRBV5-1,TRBJ2-1
CASRKDGVNEKLFF,TGTGCCAGCAGGAAGGACGGTGTTAATGAAAAACTGTTTTTT,.,once,TRBV2,TRBJ1-4
CAWTTGGNEQFF,TGTGCCTGGACTACAGGGGGCAATGAGCAGTTCTTC,TRBD1,.,TRBV30,TRBJ2-1
CASSFGTEYGYTF,TGTGCCAGCAGCTTCGGGACAGAATATGGCTACACCTTC,TRBD1,.,TRBV7-8,TRBJ1-2
CASRKTGASDIQYF,TGTGCCAGCAGGAAGACAGGGGCTTCGGACATTCAGTACTTC,TRBD1,.,TRBV6-5,TRBJ2-4
CASNPSAGEKLFF,TGTGCCAGCAACCCCTCTGCGGGGGAAAAACTGTTTTTT,.,.,TRBV6-5,TRBJ1-4
CASSLAGAWDTGELFF,TGCGCCAGCAGCTTGGCAGGGGCTTGGGACACCGGGGAGCTGTTTTTT,.,.,TRBV5-1,TRBJ2-2
CASTEGGTGSNEQFF,TGTGCCAGCACCGAGGGGGGGACAGGGTCGAATGAGCAGTTCTTC,TRBD1,.,TRBV2,TRBJ2-1